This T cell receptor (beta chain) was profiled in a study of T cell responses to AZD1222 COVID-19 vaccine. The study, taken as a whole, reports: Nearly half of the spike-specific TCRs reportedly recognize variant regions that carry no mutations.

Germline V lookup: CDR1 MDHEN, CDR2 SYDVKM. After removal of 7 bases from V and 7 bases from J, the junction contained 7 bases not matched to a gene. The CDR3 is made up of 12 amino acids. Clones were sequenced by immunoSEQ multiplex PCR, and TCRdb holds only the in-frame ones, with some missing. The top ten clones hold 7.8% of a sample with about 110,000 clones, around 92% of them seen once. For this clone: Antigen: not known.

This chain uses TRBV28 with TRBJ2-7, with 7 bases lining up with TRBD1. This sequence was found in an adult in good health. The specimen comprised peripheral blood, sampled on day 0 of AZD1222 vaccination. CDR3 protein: CASKTGASEQYF. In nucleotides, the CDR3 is TGTGCCAGCAAAACAGGGGCCAGTGAGCAGTACTTC. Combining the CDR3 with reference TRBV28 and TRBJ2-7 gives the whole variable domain DVKVTQSSRYLVKRTGEKVFLECVQDMDHENMFWYRQDPGLGLRLIYFSYDVKMKEKGDIPEGYSVSREKKERFSLILESASTNQTSMYLCASKTGASEQYFGPGTRLTVT.